These 21 T cell receptor beta chains were all obtained from the same sample, sequenced in a study of blood T cell repertoires in COVID-19. Clones were read by immunoSEQ multiplex PCR, and TCRdb kept only the in-frame ones, dropping some. The data contain around 200,000 clones, roughly 75% of them singletons. The sequencing sample was made of peripheral blood. All receptors derive from a woman in her 70s with acute or convalescent COVID-19.

This rearrangement joins TRBV30 to TRBJ1-6; D call uncertain. This CDR3 is 12 amino acids long. Germline CDR1 reads GTSNPN; CDR2 reads SVGIG (reference sequence). V lost 3 bases and J 7 bases, leaving 7 bases between the germline ends. CDR3 sequence reads: CAWRGGNSPLHF. The CDR3 DNA is TGTGCCTGGAGGGGCGGGAATTCACCCCTCCACTTT.

This sequence joins TRBV6-5 and TRBJ1-5, with 11 positions matching TRBD1. CDR1 and CDR2 (germline): MNHEY, SVGAGI. After removal of 9 bases from V and 7 bases from J, the junction contained 5 bases not matched to a gene. This CDR3 has 13 residues. CDR3 amino acids: CASKGQGGQPQHF. In nucleotides, the CDR3 is TGTGCCAGTAAGGGACAGGGGGGACAGCCCCAGCATTTT.

The chain carries TRBV27 and TRBJ2-5; a weak D match, TRBD1 (7 bases). The CDR3 extends over 15 amino acids. Germline V CDR1 and CDR2: MNHEY, SMNVEV (reference sequence). Deletions cut 5 bases from V and 5 bases from J, with 18 bases between. The CDR3, as DNA: TGTGCCAGCAGTATACTCCCAGGGGGAGGTGAGACCCAGTACTTC. Residues: CASSILPGGGETQYF.

There are a few counts of this clone. This rearrangement joins TRBV5-1 to TRBJ2-1; 8 nucleotides align to TRBD2. J was trimmed by 6 bases and V by 4 bases; bases with no gene match: 3. CDR1 is SGHRS, CDR2 YFSETQ, per germline. This CDR3 contains 13 residues. The CDR3: CASSRGTSNEQFF. The CDR3 DNA is TGCGCCAGCAGCAGGGGGACTAGCAATGAGCAGTTCTTC.

CDR3 sequence: CASSQASGSNTGELFF. CDR3 coding DNA: TGTGCCAGCAGCCAGGCTAGCGGGTCGAACACCGGGGAGCTGTTTTTT. The chain joins TRBV4-2 to TRBJ2-2; 8 bases align to TRBD2. Germline trimming cut 3 bases from V and 0 bases from J; bases unmatched to any gene: 3. The CDR3 is 16 residues long. Germline-derived CDR1 and CDR2 are LGHNA and YNFKEQ.

CDR3 in amino acids: CASSLTGLNTEAFF. In nucleotides, the CDR3 is TGTGCCAGCAGCTTAACAGGTCTGAACACTGAAGCTTTCTTT. V is TRBV7-8 and J is TRBJ1-1; tentatively, D is TRBD1 (5 bases). CDR3 length: 14 residues. Germline CDR1 reads SGHVS; CDR2 reads FQNEAQ. V was pared by 2 bases and J by 0 bases, with 7 bases between.

The chain recombines TRBV27 with TRBJ2-5; 9 nucleotides align to TRBD2. V dropped 0 bases and J dropped 2; count of bases not matched to a gene: 1. CDR1 and CDR2 from the germline V gene are MNHEY and SMNVEV (reference sequence). The CDR3 runs 15 residues. Here the CDR3 reads CASSLSLAGQETQYF. DNA of the CDR3: TGTGCCAGCAGTTTATCACTAGCGGGTCAAGAGACCCAGTACTTC.

This chain connects TRBV30 to TRBJ2-7, with 8 positions matching TRBD1. The CDR3 spans 12 residues. The V gene's germline CDR1 is GTSNPN and CDR2 SVGIG (reference sequence). V dropped 6 bases and J dropped 5; count of bases not matched to a gene: 6. The CDR3 region is CACLTGAHEQYF. In DNA form, the CDR3 reads TGTGCCTGCTTGACAGGGGCCCACGAGCAGTACTTC.

The V call is TRBV6-5, the J call TRBJ1-1, with 9 nucleotides matching TRBD1. V trimming: 11 bases; J trimming: 7 bases; junction bases outside the gene matches: 5. Germline values: CDR1 MNHEY, CDR2 SVGAGI. CDR3 size: 11 residues. CDR3 region: CAVQDRGEAFF. CDR3 in DNA: TGTGCCGTACAGGACAGGGGTGAAGCTTTCTTT.

This sequence joins TRBV7-8 and TRBJ1-2; D uncertain. The germline V gene has CDR1 SGHVS and CDR2 FQNEAQ. The CDR3 runs 13 residues. V was shortened by 3 bases and J by 7 bases, with 12 bases between the two germline ends. The CDR3 is CASSLPYFFGYTF. CDR3 DNA: TGTGCCAGCAGCTTGCCGTACTTTTTTGGCTACACCTTC.

The CDR3 sequence is CAISEQGPNTGELFF. The CDR3 nucleotides read TGTGCCATCAGTGAACAGGGCCCGAACACCGGGGAGCTGTTTTTT. The gene calls are TRBV10-3 and TRBJ2-2; D is perhaps TRBD1 (6 bases). Germline CDR1 and CDR2: ENHRY and SYGVKD. CDR3 length: 15 amino acids. Trimming shortened V by 3 bases and J by 0 bases, and 8 bases separated the two germline ends.

The chain recombines TRBV29-1 with TRBJ1-1, with D possibly being TRBD1 (5 bases). From germline, CDR1 is SQVTM and CDR2 ANQGSEA. Trimming stripped 7 bases from V and 0 bases from J, with 9 bases between. CDR3 length: 12 residues. CDR3 protein: CSGGLLNTEAFF. The CDR3 DNA is TGCAGCGGGGGACTCCTGAACACTGAAGCTTTCTTT.

The CDR3 sequence: CASSLGDRVGGNTIYF. The CDR3 nucleotides read TGTGCCAGCAGCTTAGGGGACAGGGTCGGTGGAAACACCATATATTTT. The rearrangement uses TRBV7-9 and TRBJ1-3; 9 nucleotides match TRBD1. The germline CDR1 and CDR2 sequences are SEHNR and FQNEAQ (reference sequence). The CDR3 runs 16 residues. The V and J ends lost 1 base and 3 bases, in that order; junction bases with no gene match: 4.

The chain joins TRBV5-4 to TRBJ1-2, with a tentative D call TRBD1 (6 bases). The CDR3 consists of 13 residues. In germline, CDR1 is SGHNT, CDR2 YYREEE (reference sequence). Trimming shortened V by 0 bases and J by 4 bases, and 7 bases separated the two germline ends. CDR3 region: CASSLGRGYGYTF. DNA of the CDR3: TGTGCCAGCAGCTTGGGCAGGGGCTATGGCTACACCTTC.

The V and J genes are TRBV29-1 and TRBJ1-2; 8 bases match TRBD1. CDR3 size: 13 residues. V lost 5 bases and J lost 6; bases outside the gene matches: 8. In germline, CDR1 is SQVTM, CDR2 ANQGSEA. The CDR3 DNA is TGCAGCGTTCCAGGGGGCGATAGAGATGGCTACACCTTC. The encoded protein is CSVPGGDRDGYTF.

The chain carries TRBV5-1 and TRBJ2-5; D might be TRBD1 (6 bases). V dropped 4 bases and J dropped 5 bases, with 12 bases sitting between them. CDR3 length: 13 residues. In germline, CDR1 is SGHRS, CDR2 YFSETQ. The CDR3 protein is CASSPGVGETQYF. As DNA, the CDR3 is TGCGCCAGCAGCCCAGGGGTCGGGGAGACCCAGTACTTC.

The CDR3 is CASSVTQGYEQYF. The DNA of the CDR3 is TGTGCCAGCTCTGTCACCCAGGGATACGAGCAGTACTTC. J is TRBJ2-7 and V is TRBV18, with D possibly matching TRBD1 (5 bases). Between the trimmed V and J ends, which lost 6 bases and 4 bases, there was a span of 13 bases. Looked up from germline, CDR1 is KGHSH and CDR2 is LQKENI. CDR3 size: 13 residues.

The chain is built from TRBV5-5 and TRBJ2-1, with TRBD2 matching 9 bases. In germline, CDR1 is SGHKS, CDR2 YYEKEE (reference sequence). Unmatched junction bases numbered 3, after V lost 0 bases and J lost 5 bases. The CDR3 runs 15 residues. The CDR3 sequence: CASSLGLADNNEQFF. DNA of the CDR3: TGTGCCAGCAGCTTGGGACTAGCGGATAACAATGAGCAGTTCTTC.

The V gene is TRBV27, the J gene TRBJ2-1, with D perhaps TRBD2 (6 bases). V was shortened by 3 bases and J by 4 bases, with 16 bases between the two germline ends. The CDR3 totals 16 residues. CDR1 and CDR2 (germline): MNHEY, SMNVEV (reference sequence). In DNA form, the CDR3 reads TGTGCCAGCAGTTTGGAGGGCAGGGCCGGGTACAATGAGCAGTTCTTC. This translates into CASSLEGRAGYNEQFF.

This rearrangement joins TRBV7-2 to TRBJ1-6; the D is unclear. Deletions cut 3 bases from V and 6 bases from J, with 6 bases between. Germline values: CDR1 SGHTA, CDR2 FQGNSA. The CDR3 has 13 residues. The CDR3 sequence is CASSFSINSPLHF. Here the CDR3 DNA reads TGTGCCAGCAGCTTTAGTATTAATTCACCCCTCCACTTT.

The chain joins TRBV25-1 to TRBJ1-3; 7 bases are shared with TRBD1. The CDR3 is made up of 15 amino acids. The V gene's germline CDR1 is MGHDK and CDR2 SYGVNS. Trimming took 6 bases from V and 4 from J; bases not matched to a gene: 9. The CDR3 DNA sequence: TGTGCCAGCAGCCGCGTAGGGGGCGCGGGAAACACCATATATTTT. Its protein product is CASSRVGGAGNTIYF.